A single sample gave rise to the 20 T cell receptor beta chains below, sequenced in a study of cytomegalovirus exposure and HLA in healthy donors. Amplification used 60 Vbeta primers and 13 Jbeta primers. Profiling relied on immunoSEQ multiplex PCR, and the TCRdb table lists in-frame clones only, not all of them. The table lists 75,000 to 95,000 clones, roughly 81% of them singletons. Source material: PBMCs. Every receptor here comes from a woman aged 18-29 years in good health and CMV-seropositive.

This clone was counted a few times. V and J are TRBV19 and TRBJ1-5; TRBD1 matches at 8 bases. The CDR3 length is 14 residues. Trimming at V came to 6 bases and at J to 5 bases, leaving 6 bases not matched to a gene. CDR1 is LNHDA and CDR2 is SQIVND in the germline V gene (reference sequence). The CDR3 DNA sequence: TGTGCCAGTAGAAAAGACAGGGGACATCAGCCCCAGCATTTT. It encodes CASRKDRGHQPQHF.

This chain links TRBV6-9 with TRBJ2-7, with TRBD2 matching over 9 bases. Trimming took 0 bases from V and 5 from J; bases not matched to a gene: 8. Germline lookup yields CDR1 MNHGY and CDR2 SVAAGI. The CDR3 runs 16 residues. The CDR3 coding sequence is TGTGCCAGCAGTTATTCGATTGGCGGGGGGGCAGACGAGCAGTACTTC. Its translation: CASSYSIGGGADEQYF.

J is TRBJ2-1 and V is TRBV29-1; no firm D call. Trimming removed 6 bases at V and 8 bases at J, with 14 bases between. Germline CDR1 is SQVTM and CDR2 is ANQGSEA. The CDR3 length is 12 residues. The CDR3 coding sequence is TGCAGCGTGGAGCGTGCGTCTGATGAGCAGTTCTTC. This sequence encodes CSVERASDEQFF.

CDR3: CSGTIAGAYEQYF. The CDR3 bases are TGCAGCGGGACTATAGCGGGAGCCTACGAGCAGTACTTC. The chain couples TRBV29-1 to TRBJ2-7, with TRBD2 identical over 9 bases. V was pared by 7 bases and J by 2 bases, with 6 bases of the junction left unmatched. The CDR3 runs 13 residues. Germline CDR1 is SQVTM and CDR2 is ANQGSEA.

This clone has more than one count but fewer than ten. The chain combines TRBV30 with TRBJ1-5; 7 bases align to TRBD1. The CDR3 sequence is 15 residues long. Germline lookup yields CDR1 GTSNPN and CDR2 SVGIG (reference sequence). Germline trimming cut 2 bases from V and 3 bases from J; bases unmatched to any gene: 7. The CDR3 bases are TGTGCCTGGAGTCAGGGGGGAGCCCTCAATCAGCCCCAGCATTTT. It is translated as CAWSQGGALNQPQHF.

The V call is TRBV6-5, the J call TRBJ1-2; a weak D match, TRBD1 (5 bases). This CDR3 comprises 15 residues. V gave up 6 bases and J gave up 5 bases, with 19 bases separating them. Germline CDR1 is MNHEY and CDR2 is SVGAGI. CDR3 protein: CASSSRVGPSYGYTF. As DNA, the CDR3 is TGTGCCAGCAGCTCCAGGGTGGGGCCATCTTATGGCTACACCTTC.

The V and J genes are TRBV19 and TRBJ2-7; tentatively, D is TRBD1 (6 bases). Germline CDR1 reads LNHDA; CDR2 reads SQIVND (reference sequence). There are 14 residues in the CDR3. Trimming left V 1 base short and J 7 bases short, with 14 bases between. The CDR3 bases are TGTGCCAGTAGTATAGTACCAGGGGCGGAGGAGCAGTACTTC. Protein sequence: CASSIVPGAEEQYF.

V gene TRBV28 combines with J gene TRBJ2-5; 8 positions match TRBD1. Germline CDR1 and CDR2: MDHEN and SYDVKM. Germline trimming cut 6 bases from V and 5 bases from J; bases unmatched to any gene: 11. The CDR3 is 15 residues long. This CDR3 reads CASRHPDRVEETQYF. As DNA, the CDR3 is TGTGCCAGCAGGCACCCGGACAGGGTCGAGGAGACCCAGTACTTC.

Comment on this clone: The junction departs from germline at one end; a sequencing error may be responsible. Other DNA sequences in the sample encode the same CDR3. The chain combines TRBV6-5 with TRBJ1-6; D is possibly TRBD1 (5 bases). In germline, CDR1 is MNHEY, CDR2 SVGAGI. The CDR3 covers 16 residues. The CDR3, as DNA: TGTGCCAGCAGTTACTTCCAGGGACTTCCTAATTCGCCCCTCCACTTT. Protein: CASSYFQGLPNSPLHF.

The chain couples TRBV27 to TRBJ2-6, with 10 nucleotides matching TRBD2. Trimming took 3 bases from V and 2 from J; bases not matched to a gene: 22. CDR1 is MNHEY, CDR2 SMNVEV, per germline (reference sequence). This CDR3 spans 23 amino acids. The CDR3 spells CASSFISKGRRPGLAPGANVLTF. The CDR3 DNA is TGTGCCAGCAGTTTTATCTCGAAGGGCCGAAGACCGGGACTAGCGCCTGGGGCCAACGTCCTGACTTTC.

The CDR3 spells CASSPSQGGKETQYF. DNA of the CDR3: TGTGCCAGCAGCCCCTCCCAGGGCGGAAAAGAGACCCAGTACTTC. The rearrangement joins TRBV9 to TRBJ2-5; TRBD1 is a possible D gene (5 bases). Per the germline V gene, CDR1 is SGDLS and CDR2 is YYNGEE. V was clipped by 4 bases and J by 3 bases, with 16 bases between them. This CDR3 spans 15 amino acids.

The V gene is TRBV28, the J gene TRBJ2-7; 12 nucleotides match TRBD2. CDR1 is MDHEN, CDR2 SYDVKM, per germline. The J segment lost 1 base and the V segment lost 1 base, leaving 17 bases of the junction unmatched. The CDR3 is made up of 21 amino acids. CDR3 region: CASSLFLAGGLGRVRSYEQYF. As DNA, the CDR3 is TGTGCCAGCAGTTTATTTCTAGCGGGAGGGCTCGGTAGAGTGAGATCCTACGAGCAGTACTTC.

CDR3: CASSYSGRGYEQYF. In nucleotides, the CDR3 is TGTGCCAGCAGTTATAGCGGGAGAGGCTACGAGCAGTACTTC. This chain uses TRBV28 with TRBJ2-7; 9 bases are a match to TRBD2. Germline CDR1 MDHEN, CDR2 SYDVKM. V lost 4 bases, J lost 3 bases, and 4 bases stayed unmatched. The CDR3 loop spans 14 amino acids. Drawing the rest from reference TRBV28 and TRBJ2-7, the complete variable domain is DVKVTQSSRYLVKRTGEKVFLECVQDMDHENMFWYRQDPGLGLRLIYFSYDVKMKEKGDIPEGYSVSREKKERFSLILESASTNQTSMYLCASSYSGRGYEQYFGPGTRLTVT.

The chain combines TRBV18 with TRBJ1-1, with D possibly TRBD1 on 5 matching bases. Trimming took 0 bases from V and 1 from J, leaving 9 bases between them. Germline V gene lookup returns CDR1 KGHSH and CDR2 LQKENI. This CDR3 has 15 amino acids. CDR3 sequence (DNA): TGTGCCAGCTCACCACCCTCCGGACAGAACACTGAAGCTTTCTTT. It yields the protein CASSPPSGQNTEAFF.

This chain joins TRBV4-1 and TRBJ2-7; TRBD1 matches at 10 bases. J gave up 0 bases and V 2 bases, and 7 bases lay outside the gene matches. Looked up from germline, CDR1 is MGHRA and CDR2 is YSYEKL. This CDR3 is built from 17 residues. CDR3 nucleotides: TGCGCCAGCAGCCAAACCGGGACAGGGGCCCTCTCCTACGAGCAGTACTTC. Its translation is CASSQTGTGALSYEQYF.

The chain uses TRBV5-1 and TRBJ1-1; 7 bases line up with TRBD1. V was pared by 3 bases and J by 1 base, with 12 bases of the junction left unmatched. From germline, CDR1 is SGHRS and CDR2 YFSETQ. The CDR3 is 17 amino acids. The CDR3 nucleotides are TGCGCCAGCAGCTCGTTCCGGGGCAGACAGGGGAACACTGAAGCTTTCTTT. It codes for CASSSFRGRQGNTEAFF.

The chain combines TRBV29-1 with TRBJ2-1; 12 bases are shared with TRBD2. CDR3 length equals 15 residues. Germline loops: CDR1 SQVTM, CDR2 ANQGSEA. Germline trimming cut 4 bases from V and 5 bases from J; bases unmatched to any gene: 6. CDR3 coding DNA: TGCAGCGTTGCCCGACTAGCGGGAGCTGACAATGAGCAGTTCTTC. Amino acids: CSVARLAGADNEQFF.

This clone has a single count. The chain is built from TRBV6-1 and TRBJ2-1; 12 nucleotides match TRBD2. Germline V CDR1 and CDR2: MNHNS, SASEGT. This CDR3 comprises 14 residues. Trimming at V came to 5 bases and at J to 8 bases, leaving 4 bases not matched to a gene. CDR3 in DNA: TGTGCCAGCAGTCCTAGCGGGGGGGCCCATGAGCAGTTCTTC. Translated, it gives CASSPSGGAHEQFF.

The chain carries TRBV6-5 and TRBJ1-2, with D hard to call. This CDR3 region has 13 residues. The germline gives CDR1 MNHEY, CDR2 SVGAGI. V was pared by 2 bases and J by 5 bases, with 9 bases between. The CDR3 here is CASSYARTYGYTF. The CDR3 DNA reads as TGTGCCAGCAGTTACGCGAGGACTTATGGCTACACCTTC.

The V call is TRBV5-6, the J call TRBJ2-7; TRBD1 aligns across 7 bases. Germline CDR1 and CDR2: SGHDT and YYEEEE. The CDR3 extends over 14 amino acids. V trimming: 5 bases; J trimming: 1 base; junction bases outside the gene matches: 6. The DNA of the CDR3 is TGTGCCAGCAGTTGGACAGGATGGTCCTACGAGCAGTACTTC. Amino acid sequence: CASSWTGWSYEQYF.